The clone carrying this TCR beta chain showed up just a few times. The antigen remains unidentified. This entry comes from a study of response to subunit inactivated influenza vaccine. Points from the study as a whole: Each seasonal influenza vaccination recruits few new T cells, the authors suggested.

TCRdb independently ran MiXCR on the RT-PCR reads; one entry per CDR3 protein. The sample lists about 780,000 distinct CDR3 sequences; 15% to 20% were seen once. The material was PBMCs from blood, obtained around 5 days after vaccination. The TCR was taken from a man in his fifties or sixties who received an inactivated influenza vaccine.

CDR3 loop: CASAGTAYKLFF. The CDR3 bases are TGTGCCAGCGCCGGGACCGCCTACAAACTGTTTTTT. The chain carries TRBV12-3 or TRBV12-4 and TRBJ1-4; perhaps TRBD1 as D (5 bases). CDR3 length: 12 amino acids. The V gene lost 8 bases and the J gene lost 11 bases, with 15 bases spanning the gap.